Listed below are T cell receptor beta chains from one sample, sequenced in a study of blood T cell repertoires in COVID-19. Repertoires were generated with immunoSEQ multiplex PCR, while TCRdb's copy carries only in-frame clones and drops some. The sample yields over 80,000 clones, 75% to 90% seen once. Specimen: peripheral blood. The receptor set was obtained from a man aged 80 or over with active or convalescent COVID-19. Each CDR3 is given with its conserved first and last residue. D genes are given only for firm matches. Size is stated for part of the rows, as once, few or many counts, or as a class when the clone is expanded.

d_call	v_call	clone_size	j_call	cdr3_aa	cdr3_nt
-	TRBV7-2	-	TRBJ1-2	CASSRAGGLGYTF	TGTGCCAGCAGCCGGGCGGGGGGGCTCGGCTACACCTTC
-	TRBV21-1	-	TRBJ1-5	CASSKGQRTGGSNQPQHF	TGTGCCAGCAGCAAAGGCCAAAGGACAGGGGGTAGCAATCAGCCCCAGCATTTT
TRBD1	TRBV3-1/TRBV3-2	-	TRBJ1-2	CASSQPGQGCTF	TGTGCCAGCAGCCAACCGGGACAGGGGTGCACCTTC
-	TRBV6-6	-	TRBJ1-5	CATLKGGASNQPQHF	TGTGCCACCCTGAAGGGGGGGGCCAGCAATCAGCCCCAGCATTTT
TRBD2	TRBV20-1	-	TRBJ2-3	CSASPAGRADTQYF	TGCAGTGCTAGTCCAGCGGGAAGGGCAGATACGCAGTATTTT
TRBD2	TRBV2	few	TRBJ2-1	CASRREHYNEQFF	TGTGCCAGCCGGCGGGAGCACTACAATGAGCAGTTCTTC
TRBD2	TRBV5-4	-	TRBJ2-2	CASSRTSGSTGELFF	TGTGCCAGCAGCCGGACTAGCGGATCCACCGGGGAGCTGTTTTTT
-	TRBV25-1	-	TRBJ1-2	CASLGVNYGYTF	TGTGCCAGTCTAGGGGTTAACTATGGCTACACCTTC
-	TRBV5-1	-	TRBJ1-2	CASSYGIGAARGYTF	TGCGCCAGCAGCTACGGAATAGGAGCCGCGCGGGGCTACACCTTC
TRBD1	TRBV6-6	-	TRBJ1-1	CASSITGDTEAFF	TGTGCCAGCAGCATTACAGGGGACACTGAAGCTTTCTTT
-	TRBV7-9	-	TRBJ1-1	CASSMNRVSAEAFF	TGTGCCAGCAGCATGAACAGGGTGAGCGCTGAAGCTTTCTTT
TRBD2	TRBV7-8	-	TRBJ2-7	CASSRTSGSYEQYF	TGTGCCAGCAGCCGCACTAGCGGAAGTTACGAGCAGTACTTC
TRBD2	TRBV7-2	-	TRBJ2-7	CASSSRTSFYEQYF	TGTGCCAGCAGCTCACGGACTAGTTTCTACGAGCAGTACTTC
-	TRBV11-1	-	TRBJ1-1	CASSLAVENTEAFF	TGTGCCAGCAGCTTGGCCGTCGAGAACACTGAAGCTTTCTTT
-	TRBV2	few	TRBJ2-3	CASSENFEGVQYF	TGTGCCAGCAGTGAAAACTTTGAGGGTGTGCAGTATTTT
-	TRBV10-2	-	TRBJ1-4	CATQLTANNEKLFF	TGCGCCACACAGCTGACAGCGAATAATGAAAAACTGTTTTTT
-	TRBV28	once	TRBJ1-6	CASSPGYNSPLHF	TGTGCCAGCAGTCCGGGGTATAATTCACCCCTCCACTTT
TRBD2	TRBV11-2	-	TRBJ2-3	CASSESSLAGPSTDTQYF	TGTGCCAGCAGCGAGTCCTCTTTAGCGGGACCCAGCACAGATACGCAGTATTTT
-	TRBV6-6	-	TRBJ1-4	CASTATNEKLFF	TGTGCCAGCACGGCAACTAATGAAAAACTGTTTTTT
-	TRBV19	-	TRBJ2-5	CASSIAETQYF	TGTGCCAGTAGTATAGCGGAGACCCAGTACTTC
TRBD2	TRBV19	-	TRBJ2-2	CASRRLAANTGELFF	TGTGCCAGTAGGCGCCTAGCGGCGAACACCGGGGAGCTGTTTTTT
TRBD2	TRBV2	-	TRBJ2-1	CVSSVGRLADPSYNEQFF	TGTGTCAGCAGTGTGGGTCGACTAGCGGACCCCTCCTACAATGAGCAGTTCTTC
-	TRBV14	-	TRBJ1-4	CASSRRQEPGKLFF	TGTGCCAGCAGCCGCCGACAGGAACCCGGAAAACTGTTTTTT
TRBD2	TRBV5-6	-	TRBJ2-5	CATSPFTSGRSETQYF	TGTGCCACCTCACCCTTTACTAGCGGGAGATCGGAGACCCAGTACTTC
TRBD1	TRBV5-4	-	TRBJ2-1	CASSSDRGTYNEQFF	TGTGCCAGCAGCTCGGACAGGGGTACCTACAATGAGCAGTTCTTC
-	TRBV2	once	TRBJ1-1	CASSDTGVPTEAFF	TGTGCCAGCAGTGATACCGGGGTGCCGACTGAAGCTTTCTTT
TRBD1	TRBV5-4	-	TRBJ1-5	CASSRDRSNQPQHF	TGTGCCAGCAGCCGGGACAGGTCCAATCAGCCCCAGCATTTT